A single sample is the source of the 9 T cell receptor beta chains below, sequenced in a study of blood T cell repertoires in COVID-19 (TCRdb year 2020). Libraries were constructed by the immunoSEQ multiplex PCR assay. The table was pulled from immuneACCESS by TCRdb, which kept in-frame rearrangements only. Such tables lose some clones; where checked, under half of the loss comes from unresolved V genes, and the rest has no known cause. The sample table shows about 70,000 clones, and roughly 80% are seen once. The ten largest clones add up to 6.5% to 7.5% of the sample. Material: peripheral blood. These receptors all stem from a young man with COVID-19, enrolled during active disease.

The chain joins TRBV7-3 to TRBJ1-2; 8 nucleotides agree with TRBD1. With 1 base clipped from V and 6 bases from J, the junction kept 13 bases outside the gene matches. The CDR3 spans 17 residues. The germline V gene has CDR1 SGHTA and CDR2 FQGTGA. The DNA for the CDR3 is TGTGCCAGCAGCTTAATAGGGGGGTCGACAGGGGTTAATGGCTACACCTTC. Translation gives CASSLIGGSTGVNGYTF.

This clone was found once. The chain joins TRBV29-1 to TRBJ1-2; D gene unclear. The CDR3 length is 14 residues. Germline CDR1 and CDR2: SQVTM and ANQGSEA. Trimming removed 1 base from V and 8 bases from J, with 17 bases in between. The CDR3 DNA reads TGCAGCGTTGAAGGGCGGAATCTCAGACGGGGCTACACCTTC. Translated, it gives CSVEGRNLRRGYTF.

The CDR3: CASSSPAEADRWRDTQYF. Here the CDR3 DNA reads TGTGCCAGCAGCTCTCCGGCAGAAGCGGACCGGTGGAGGGATACGCAGTATTTT. The J gene is TRBJ2-3, the V gene TRBV7-2; a weak D match, TRBD2 (5 bases). The CDR3 is 18 residues long. The germline gives CDR1 SGHTA, CDR2 FQGNSA. Deletions cut 4 bases from V and 6 bases from J, with 26 bases between.

The chain combines TRBV29-1 with TRBJ2-2; D ambiguous. The V end lost 4 bases, the J end lost 4 bases, and 10 bases lay between the germline ends. This CDR3 has 13 residues. Germline V gene lookup returns CDR1 SQVTM and CDR2 ANQGSEA. The DNA of the CDR3 is TGCAGCGTTGTGTATTCGTTCACCGGGGAGCTGTTTTTT. It yields the protein CSVVYSFTGELFF.

This chain uses TRBV4-1 with TRBJ2-7, with 7 bases lining up with TRBD2. CDR1 and CDR2 (germline): MGHRA, YSYEKL. V was clipped by 0 bases and J by 2 bases; unmatched bases: 7. The CDR3 consists of 16 residues. The CDR3 sequence: CASSQDGGRAAYEQYF. CDR3 coding DNA: TGCGCCAGCAGCCAAGATGGGGGGAGGGCAGCCTACGAGCAGTACTTC.

The genes are TRBV18 and TRBJ1-5; 8 bases line up with TRBD1. The CDR3 spans 13 residues. Germline assignment: CDR1 KGHSH and CDR2 LQKENI. The V gene end was trimmed by 4 bases and the J gene end by 10 bases; junction bases not matched to a gene: 6. The CDR3 here is CASSLDRDQPQHF. CDR3 coding DNA: TGTGCCAGCTCACTGGACAGGGACCAACCCCAGCATTTT.

The chain uses TRBV5-6 and TRBJ2-7; 7 bases match TRBD2. From germline, CDR1 is SGHDT and CDR2 YYEEEE. This CDR3 contains 14 residues. The V and J ends lost 2 bases and 3 bases, in that order; junction bases with no gene match: 5. The CDR3 DNA reads TGTGCCAGCAGCTTCCCCAGCGGGATCTACGAGCAGTACTTC. The encoded protein is CASSFPSGIYEQYF.

This clone was detected only once. The chain links TRBV14 to TRBJ2-5, with 9 bases lining up with TRBD2. V lost 0 bases and J lost 5; bases outside the gene matches: 10. There are 17 residues in the CDR3. CDR1 and CDR2 (germline): SGHDN, FVKESK. CDR3 residues: CASSQERAGGFKETQYF. DNA for the CDR3: TGTGCCAGCAGCCAAGAACGAGCGGGAGGATTTAAGGAGACCCAGTACTTC. Full variable domain (missing parts from reference TRBV14 and TRBJ2-5): EAGVTQFPSHSVIEKGQTVTLRCDPISGHDNLYWYRRVMGKEIKFLLHFVKESKQDESGMPNNRFLAERTGGTYSTLKVQPAELEDSGVYFCASSQERAGGFKETQYFGPGTRLLVL.

Remarks on this clone: The junction does not match germline at one end; this may be a read error. The genes are TRBV24-1 and TRBJ2-1; 7 bases are a match to TRBD1. The CDR3 is 16 amino acids. Germline V gene lookup returns CDR1 KGHDR and CDR2 SFDVKD. CDR3 sequence: CATSDFPGQSSNEQFF. CDR3 sequence (DNA): TGTGCCACCAGTGATTTCCCGGGACAGTCCTCCAATGAGCAGTTCTTC.